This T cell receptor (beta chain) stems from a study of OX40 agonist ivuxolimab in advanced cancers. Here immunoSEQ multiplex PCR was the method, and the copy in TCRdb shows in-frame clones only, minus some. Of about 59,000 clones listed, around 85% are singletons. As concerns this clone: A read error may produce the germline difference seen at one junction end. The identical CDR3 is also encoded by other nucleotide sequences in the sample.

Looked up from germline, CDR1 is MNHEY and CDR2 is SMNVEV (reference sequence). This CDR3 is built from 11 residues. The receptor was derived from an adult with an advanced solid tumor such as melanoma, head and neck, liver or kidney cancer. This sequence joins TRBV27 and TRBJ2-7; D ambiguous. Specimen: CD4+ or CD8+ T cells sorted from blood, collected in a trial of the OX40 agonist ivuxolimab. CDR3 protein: CASSSNYGQYF. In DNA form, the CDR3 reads TGTGCCAGCAGTTCCAATTACGGGCAGTACTTC.